The 21 T cell receptor beta chains listed next were all sequenced from one sample in a study of cytomegalovirus exposure and HLA in healthy donors. The primer mix had 60 Vbeta and 13 Jbeta primers. Only in-frame clones appear in the TCRdb table, and some are missing; sequencing was by immunoSEQ multiplex PCR. The table shows approximately 120,000 clones, with roughly 79% occurring only once. Sequencing was carried out using PBMCs. Receptors were obtained from a man aged 25-45 years in good health and CMV-seronegative.

The chain joins TRBV28 to TRBJ2-7, with D perhaps TRBD1 (5 bases). Germline-derived CDR1 and CDR2 are MDHEN and SYDVKM. V lost 5 bases and J lost 7, with 15 bases in between. The CDR3 covers 13 residues. Here the CDR3 DNA reads TGTGCCAGCAGTACCCCCCAGGGTCTAGAGCAGTACTTC. This sequence encodes CASSTPQGLEQYF. Full variable domain (outside the CDR3, taken from reference TRBV28 and TRBJ2-7): DVKVTQSSRYLVKRTGEKVFLECVQDMDHENMFWYRQDPGLGLRLIYFSYDVKMKEKGDIPEGYSVSREKKERFSLILESASTNQTSMYLCASSTPQGLEQYFGPGTRLTVT.

V gene TRBV7-2 combines with J gene TRBJ2-4; D not certain. Looked up from germline, CDR1 is SGHTA and CDR2 is FQGNSA. The CDR3 runs to 14 residues. V lost 5 bases, J lost 5 bases, and 13 bases lay in between. The CDR3 coding sequence is TGTGCCAGCAGCCCTTCCAGGTCGGAAAACATTCAGTACTTC. Translated: CASSPSRSENIQYF.

The chain links TRBV4-3 to TRBJ1-5; 10 nucleotides match TRBD1. The length of the CDR3 is 17 residues. Germline lookup yields CDR1 LGHNA and CDR2 YSLEER. V lost 0 bases, J lost 6 bases, and 8 bases stayed unmatched. The CDR3 bases are TGCGCCAGCAGCCAAGACCCTCGCTGGACAGGGGGTCAGCCCCAGCATTTT. As protein: CASSQDPRWTGGQPQHF.

The gene calls are TRBV5-6 and TRBJ2-3; 10 bases are a match to TRBD2. This CDR3 contains 18 residues. The germline CDR1 and CDR2 sequences are SGHDT and YYEEEE. V lost 0 bases and J lost 0; bases outside the gene matches: 7. This chain's CDR3 is CASSLALAGPFSTDTQYF. The CDR3 DNA is TGTGCCAGCAGCTTGGCACTAGCGGGGCCCTTTAGCACAGATACGCAGTATTTT.

V and J are TRBV5-4 and TRBJ1-2, with TRBD1 matching over 8 bases. CDR1 is SGHNT, CDR2 YYREEE, per germline (reference sequence). The CDR3 is 15 amino acids. V lost 3 bases and J lost 6; bases outside the gene matches: 10. The DNA for the CDR3 is TGTGCCAGCAGCTCTGACAGGGGCCTAACAGATGGCTACACCTTC. It translates to CASSSDRGLTDGYTF.

The chain uses TRBV29-1 and TRBJ2-1, with 11 positions matching TRBD2. There are 17 residues in the CDR3. The V segment lost 2 bases and the J segment 4 bases; nucleotides outside the gene matches: 10. Germline V gene sequence: CDR1 SQVTM, CDR2 ANQGSEA. The CDR3 nucleotides are TGCAGCGTTGAAAACCTCCCACTAGCGGGAGAGTACAATGAGCAGTTCTTC. This sequence encodes CSVENLPLAGEYNEQFF.

With respect to this clone: A read error may account for a junction end that differs from germline. The genes are TRBV4-1 and TRBJ2-2, with D perhaps matching TRBD2 (5 bases). CDR3 size: 16 residues. Germline V gene sequence: CDR1 MGHRA, CDR2 YSYEKL. CDR3 bases: TGCGCCAGCAGCCAAGTGCAGTTCGGGAACGCCGGGGAGCTGTTTTTT. It translates to CASSQVQFGNAGELFF.

This clone appeared a few times. The chain links TRBV30 to TRBJ1-1; D might be TRBD1 (6 bases). There are 16 residues in the CDR3. Trimming took off 8 bases at V and 1 base at J, with 23 bases between the two ends. The germline gives CDR1 GTSNPN, CDR2 SVGIG (reference sequence). CDR3 region: CATFGGRFWRNTEAFF. The CDR3 DNA reads TGTGCCACCTTCGGGGGGCGGTTCTGGAGGAACACTGAAGCTTTCTTT.

The V gene is TRBV19, the J gene TRBJ1-2; no clear D. The CDR3 sequence is 16 residues long. Germline V lookup: CDR1 LNHDA, CDR2 SQIVND (reference sequence). Between the trimmed V and J ends, which lost 3 bases and 4 bases, there was a span of 18 bases. The CDR3, as DNA: TGTGCCAGTAGTATTTGGCGGGCGGACTTACGCTATGGCTACACCTTC. It yields the protein CASSIWRADLRYGYTF.

The gene calls are TRBV19 and TRBJ1-1; no definite D call. The V gene lost 7 bases and the J gene lost 0 bases, with 15 bases spanning the gap. In germline, CDR1 is LNHDA, CDR2 SQIVND (reference sequence). The CDR3 is made up of 15 amino acids. CDR3 bases: TGTGCCAGTACCCCCTTCAGACTTATGAACACTGAAGCTTTCTTT. It is translated as CASTPFRLMNTEAFF. Full variable domain (remainder filled in from reference TRBV19 and TRBJ1-1): DGGITQSPKYLFRKEGQNVTLSCEQNLNHDAMYWYRQDPGQGLRLIYYSQIVNDFQKGDIAEGYSVSREKKESFPLTVTSAQKNPTAFYLCASTPFRLMNTEAFFGQGTRLTVV.

The CDR3 coding sequence is TGTGCCAGCAGCTTAGTTGGCGGGGGGAAATACGAGCAGTACTTC. Protein sequence: CASSLVGGGKYEQYF. The chain uses TRBV7-9 and TRBJ2-7; 8 bases are shared with TRBD2. V lost 1 base and J lost 4; bases outside the gene matches: 6. Germline CDR1 and CDR2: SEHNR and FQNEAQ (reference sequence). The CDR3 consists of 15 residues.

This sequence joins TRBV4-1 and TRBJ2-1; 9 nucleotides match TRBD2. The CDR3 sequence is 13 residues long. Germline CDR1 MGHRA, CDR2 YSYEKL. The ends lost 4 bases at V and 8 bases at J; junction bases unmatched: 3. The CDR3 DNA follows: TGCGCCAGCAGCCCGGGCGGGGGGGATGAGCAGTTCTTC. Protein product: CASSPGGGDEQFF.

The chain employs TRBV7-3 and TRBJ2-2, with unresolved D. V shed 5 bases and J shed 7 bases, with 8 bases lying between them. This CDR3 is built from 12 residues. The germline CDR1 and CDR2 sequences are SGHTA and FQGTGA. The CDR3 loop is CASSLDIGELFF. The CDR3 DNA reads TGTGCCAGCAGCCTAGATATCGGGGAGCTGTTTTTT.

The DNA of the CDR3 is TGCGCCAGCAGCTTGTATGGGGGGGGCTACAATGAGCAGTTCTTC. Protein product: CASSLYGGGYNEQFF. The chain uses TRBV5-1 and TRBJ2-1, with 7 bases that match TRBD2. Losses at the gene ends were 1 base for V and 3 bases for J; bases not matched to a gene: 4. The CDR3 sequence is 15 residues long. Per germline, CDR1 SGHRS and CDR2 YFSETQ.

There are a few counts of this clone. This chain joins TRBV30 and TRBJ2-7; D remains ambiguous. This CDR3 spans 12 amino acids. Germline V gene data show CDR1 as GTSNPN and CDR2 as SVGIG (reference sequence). Trimming cost V 3 bases and J 4 bases, with 10 bases left between them. CDR3 amino acids: CAWSPRGYEQYF. DNA of the CDR3: TGTGCCTGGAGCCCCCGAGGATACGAGCAGTACTTC.

J is TRBJ2-2 and V is TRBV18; 7 bases are a match to TRBD1. Germline loops: CDR1 KGHSH, CDR2 LQKENI. This CDR3 contains 15 residues. Trimming cost V 3 bases and J 4 bases; bases outside gene matches: 5. The DNA for the CDR3 is TGTGCCAGCTCACCCCCGTCAGGGGGCACCGGGGAGCTGTTTTTT. It codes for CASSPPSGGTGELFF. Complete variable domain (other parts from reference TRBV18 and TRBJ2-2): NAGVMQNPRHLVRRRGQEARLRCSPMKGHSHVYWYRQLPEEGLKFMVYLQKENIIDESGMPKERFSAEFPKEGPSILRIQQVVRGDSAAYFCASSPPSGGTGELFFGEGSRLTVL.

The J gene is TRBJ1-5, the V gene TRBV6-6; D call uncertain. V lost 7 bases and J 2 bases, leaving 9 bases between the germline ends. This CDR3 is built from 13 residues. Germline CDR1 MNHNY, CDR2 SVGAGI (reference sequence). The DNA of the CDR3 is TGTGCCAGCACTAAGGGAGGCAATCAGCCCCAGCATTTT. This codes for CASTKGGNQPQHF.

In nucleotides, the CDR3 is TGTGCCACCGGGAGCGGGGGCCCCTTCACCTACGAGCAGTACTTC. The encoded protein is CATGSGGPFTYEQYF. The rearrangement joins TRBV25-1 to TRBJ2-7; 8 nucleotides line up with TRBD2. The germline CDR1 and CDR2 sequences are MGHDK and SYGVNS. CDR3 length: 15 amino acids. The V segment lost 10 bases and the J segment 2 bases; nucleotides outside the gene matches: 13.

A single count supports this clone. This chain joins TRBV28 and TRBJ2-7, with D tentatively TRBD1 (6 bases). The CDR3 is 13 amino acids. The V end lost 8 bases, the J end lost 5 bases, and 16 bases lay between the germline ends. In germline, CDR1 is MDHEN, CDR2 SYDVKM. CDR3 sequence: CASHGTSVDEQYF. The CDR3, as DNA: TGTGCCAGCCACGGGACAAGTGTCGACGAGCAGTACTTC.

This clone has a handful of counts. The chain joins TRBV7-2 to TRBJ2-1; 9 bases are a match to TRBD1. The CDR3 covers 15 residues. Germline V gene sequence: CDR1 SGHTA, CDR2 FQGNSA. After removal of 5 bases from V and 7 bases from J, the junction contained 9 bases not matched to a gene. CDR3 sequence (DNA): TGTGCCAGCAGCGAGCAACAGGGGGCGTATAATGAGCAGTTCTTC. Protein: CASSEQQGAYNEQFF.

CDR3 coding DNA: TGCGCCAGCAGCTTAGTTAGCGGGGTCTCCTACAATGAGCAGTTCTTC. It encodes CASSLVSGVSYNEQFF. The rearrangement links TRBV4-1 to TRBJ2-1; 8 nucleotides align to TRBD2. From germline, CDR1 is MGHRA and CDR2 YSYEKL. CDR3 size: 16 residues. The junction had 6 bases not matched to a gene; V was cut back by 5 bases and J by 0 bases.